This T cell receptor beta chain was recovered during a study of blood T cell repertoires in COVID-19. Study-wide context: COVID-19 samples collected from the United States, Italy and Spain covered acute and convalescent phases. Sources were T cells, B-cell-depleted T cells, or PBMCs; the material itself was cDNA or gDNA.

Original processing notes: By means of reference gene primer amplification, nucleated cell counts were estimated. The table came from immunoSEQ multiplex PCR; TCRdb's copy has only in-frame clones and leaves some out. V and J calls and clone size come straight from that table; D and trimming were deduced from the DNA. The sample contains about 120,000 clones, 87% of which appear only once. CDR3 size: 13 residues. V was cut by 2 bases and J by 10 bases, with 9 bases left in between. In germline, CDR1 is SGHAT, CDR2 FQNNGV. Sequenced: peripheral blood. The genes are TRBV11-2 and TRBJ1-6; D unresolved. The clonotype originates from a human donor in a cohort sampled during active COVID-19. CDR3 nucleotides: TGTGCCAGCAGCTTATGGGCAGAATCACCCCTCCACTTT. Translation gives CASSLWAESPLHF.